These 11 T cell receptor beta chains originate from one sample sequenced in a study of blood T cells in healthy people across ages. A sample-barcoded 5' primer and a J-beta primer mix were used in a second PCR of roughly 6 to 11 cycles. TCRdb passed the 5' RACE reads through MiXCR, listing each CDR3 protein once. The sample carries over a million distinct CDR3 sequences, 40% to 45% recorded once. Material: blood. All receptors come from a woman between 55 and 75 years old in good health.

The table lists this clonotype with a count of one. The J gene is TRBJ2-2, the V gene TRBV27; TRBD1 aligns across 10 bases. Germline values: CDR1 MNHEY, CDR2 SMNVEV (reference sequence). This CDR3 has 19 residues. Trimming at V came to 5 bases and at J to 2 bases, leaving 14 bases not matched to a gene. CDR3 sequence: CASSTGQGGIAVNTGELFF. CDR3 in DNA: TGTGCCAGCAGTACAGGACAGGGGGGAATAGCAGTCAACACCGGGGAGCTGTTTTTT.

The rearrangement links TRBV5-5 to TRBJ2-3; 12 nucleotides line up with TRBD2. Per the germline V gene, CDR1 is SGHKS and CDR2 is YYEKEE (reference sequence). The CDR3 runs 15 residues. Trimming at V came to 7 bases and at J to 2 bases, leaving 5 bases not matched to a gene. This CDR3 is CASGPSGRDTDTQYF. The CDR3 DNA reads TGTGCCAGCGGCCCTAGCGGGAGGGACACAGATACGCAGTATTTT.

This chain joins TRBV20-1 and TRBJ1-2; a possible D gene is TRBD1 (6 bases). Germline V CDR1 and CDR2: DFQATT, SNEGSKA (reference sequence). Trimming left V 6 bases short and J 5 bases short, with 13 bases between. The length of the CDR3 is 12 residues. In DNA, the CDR3 is TGCAGTGCGCAGGACAGCGGATATGGCTACACCTTC. This codes for CSAQDSGYGYTF.

This clonotype has only one observation. The chain carries TRBV13 and TRBJ2-7; the match to TRBD2 covers 9 bases. CDR3 length: 17 amino acids. Germline values: CDR1 PRHDT, CDR2 FYEKMQ (reference sequence). The junction had 9 bases not matched to a gene; V was cut back by 3 bases and J by 0 bases. Here the CDR3 reads CASSLRASGDISYEQYF. The CDR3 DNA follows: TGTGCCAGCAGCTTGAGGGCTAGCGGGGACATCTCCTACGAGCAGTACTTC.

This chain joins TRBV5-1 and TRBJ2-3, with no clear D. The V gene lost 4 bases and the J gene lost 2 bases, with 14 bases spanning the gap. The germline CDR1 and CDR2 sequences are SGHRS and YFSETQ. The CDR3 sequence is 15 residues long. CDR3 protein: CASSAFAAPTDTQYF. CDR3 in DNA: TGCGCCAGCAGCGCCTTTGCCGCACCCACAGATACGCAGTATTTT.

The chain combines TRBV7-2 with TRBJ2-1; 8 nucleotides line up with TRBD2. The J call may be wrong; the DNA end is better matched by TRBJ2-7. Germline CDR1 SGHTA, CDR2 FQGNSA. There are 17 residues in the CDR3. The CDR3 DNA is TGTGCCAGCAGCCCCTACCGGAGCGGGAGCTCCTACAATGAGCAGTACTTC. Amino acid sequence: CASSPYRSGSSYNEQYF.

This clonotype appeared a single time. The chain links TRBV5-1 to TRBJ2-7; 14 bases are shared with TRBD2. In germline, CDR1 is SGHRS, CDR2 YFSETQ. Losses at the gene ends were 1 base for V and 5 bases for J; bases not matched to a gene: 17. This CDR3 has 20 residues. The CDR3 region is CASSLRVPGLAGAYLDEQYF. CDR3 coding DNA: TGCGCCAGCAGCTTGAGAGTCCCGGGACTAGCGGGGGCTTACCTCGACGAGCAGTACTTC.

The chain is built from TRBV29-1 and TRBJ2-1, with D uncertain. V lost 1 base, J lost 3 bases, and 16 bases lay in between. This CDR3 comprises 16 residues. The V gene's germline CDR1 is SQVTM and CDR2 ANQGSEA. The CDR3 DNA sequence: TGCAGCGTTGAAGGGGCCCAGTTTATAAACTACAATGAGCAGTTCTTC. Translating gives CSVEGAQFINYNEQFF.

J is TRBJ2-1 and V is TRBV20-1, with D perhaps matching TRBD2 (5 bases). Germline CDR1 is DFQATT and CDR2 is SNEGSKA (reference sequence). The CDR3 is made up of 17 amino acids. The V end was cut by 5 bases, the J end by 2 bases, with 22 bases between. The DNA of the CDR3 is TGCAGTGCTCAACCCCCCATACGCGCGAGGGCCTACAATGAGCAGTTCTTC. The encoded protein is CSAQPPIRARAYNEQFF.

This chain connects TRBV5-1 to TRBJ2-7; TRBD2 matches 8 bases. The CDR3 extends over 15 amino acids. Germline V gene sequence: CDR1 SGHRS, CDR2 YFSETQ. V lost 4 bases, J lost 3 bases, and 9 bases stayed unmatched. CDR3 in DNA: TGCGCCAGCAGCCTGACTAGCGCTAGCAGCTACGAGCAGTACTTC. It specifies CASSLTSASSYEQYF.

In this sample, this clonotype turned up a few times. V and J are TRBV5-1 and TRBJ2-5; 14 bases agree with TRBD2. The CDR3 sequence is 17 residues long. Germline CDR1 reads SGHRS; CDR2 reads YFSETQ. The ends lost 9 bases at V and 4 bases at J; junction bases unmatched: 14. CDR3 protein: CATSIQGLAGAGETQYF. DNA of the CDR3: TGCGCCACCTCTATCCAGGGACTAGCGGGAGCAGGAGAGACCCAGTACTTC.